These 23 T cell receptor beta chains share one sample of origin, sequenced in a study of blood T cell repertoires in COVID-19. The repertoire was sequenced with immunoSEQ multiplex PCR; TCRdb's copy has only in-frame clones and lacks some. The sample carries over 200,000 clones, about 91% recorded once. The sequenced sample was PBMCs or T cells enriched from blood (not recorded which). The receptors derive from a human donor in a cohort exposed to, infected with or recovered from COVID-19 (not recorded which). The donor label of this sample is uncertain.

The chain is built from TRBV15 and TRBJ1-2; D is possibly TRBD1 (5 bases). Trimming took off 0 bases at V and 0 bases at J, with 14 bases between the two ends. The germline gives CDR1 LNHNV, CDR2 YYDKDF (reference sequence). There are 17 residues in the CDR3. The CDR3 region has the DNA TGTGCCACCAGCAGAGAGAAGGGGTTCGACTCTAACTATGGCTACACCTTC. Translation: CATSREKGFDSNYGYTF.

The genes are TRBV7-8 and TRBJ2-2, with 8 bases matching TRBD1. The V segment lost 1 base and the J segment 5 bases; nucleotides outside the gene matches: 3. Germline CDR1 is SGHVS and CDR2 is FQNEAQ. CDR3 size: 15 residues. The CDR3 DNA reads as TGTGCCAGCAGCTTAGGCAGGGGGCGGACCGGGGAGCTGTTTTTT. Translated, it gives CASSLGRGRTGELFF.

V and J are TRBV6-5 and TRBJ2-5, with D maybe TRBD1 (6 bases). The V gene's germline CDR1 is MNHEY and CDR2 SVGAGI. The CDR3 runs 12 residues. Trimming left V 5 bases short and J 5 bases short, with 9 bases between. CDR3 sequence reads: CASSPTGETQYF. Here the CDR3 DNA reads TGTGCCAGCAGTCCCACAGGGGAGACCCAGTACTTC.

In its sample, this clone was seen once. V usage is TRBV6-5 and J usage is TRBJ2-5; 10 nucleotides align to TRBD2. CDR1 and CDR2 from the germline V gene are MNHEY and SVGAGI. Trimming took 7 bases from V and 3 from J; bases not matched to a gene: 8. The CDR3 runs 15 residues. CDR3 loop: CASNLAGAIEETQYF. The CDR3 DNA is TGTGCCAGCAACCTAGCGGGGGCGATTGAAGAGACCCAGTACTTC.

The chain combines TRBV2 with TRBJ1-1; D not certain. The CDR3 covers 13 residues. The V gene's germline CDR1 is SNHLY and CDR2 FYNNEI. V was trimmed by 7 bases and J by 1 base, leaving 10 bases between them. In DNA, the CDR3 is TGTGCCAGCACACGAGATACGAACACTGAAGCTTTCTTT. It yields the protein CASTRDTNTEAFF.

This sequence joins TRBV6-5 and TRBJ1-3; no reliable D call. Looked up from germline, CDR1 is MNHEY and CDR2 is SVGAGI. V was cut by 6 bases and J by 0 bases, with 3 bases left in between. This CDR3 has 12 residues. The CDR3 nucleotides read TGTGCCAGCAGGAGCTCTGGAAACACCATATATTTT. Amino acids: CASRSSGNTIYF.

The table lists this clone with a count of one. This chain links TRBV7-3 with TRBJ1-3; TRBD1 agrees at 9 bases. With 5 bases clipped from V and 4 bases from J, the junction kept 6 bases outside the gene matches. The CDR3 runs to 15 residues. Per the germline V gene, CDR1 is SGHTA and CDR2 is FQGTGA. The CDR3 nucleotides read TGTGCCAGCAGCCCCGGGACAGGGCCCGGAAACACCATATATTTT. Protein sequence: CASSPGTGPGNTIYF.

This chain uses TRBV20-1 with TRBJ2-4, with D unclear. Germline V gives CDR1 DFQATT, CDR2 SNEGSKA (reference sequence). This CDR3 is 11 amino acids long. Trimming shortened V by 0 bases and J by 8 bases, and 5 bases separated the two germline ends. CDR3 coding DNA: TGCAGTGCTAGAGATGGAGACATTCAGTACTTC. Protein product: CSARDGDIQYF.

For the CDR3, the DNA is TGTGCCAGCAGCCGACAGGGGGACTCCTACGAGCAGTACTTC. This sequence encodes CASSRQGDSYEQYF. The chain employs TRBV14 and TRBJ2-7; TRBD1 matches at 9 bases. Germline-derived CDR1 and CDR2 are SGHDN and FVKESK. The CDR3 spans 14 residues. After removal of 4 bases from V and 0 bases from J, the junction contained 1 base not matched to a gene.

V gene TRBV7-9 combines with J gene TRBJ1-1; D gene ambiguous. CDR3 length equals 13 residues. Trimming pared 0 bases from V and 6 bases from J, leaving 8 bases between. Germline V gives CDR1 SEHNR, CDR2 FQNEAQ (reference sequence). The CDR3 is CASSLAQVAEAFF. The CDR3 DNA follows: TGTGCCAGCAGCTTAGCGCAGGTCGCTGAAGCTTTCTTT. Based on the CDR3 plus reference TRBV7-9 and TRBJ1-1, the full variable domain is DTGVSQNPRHKITKRGQNVTFRCDPISEHNRLYWYRQTLGQGPEFLTYFQNEAQLEKSRLLSDRFSAERPKGSFSTLEIQRTEQGDSAMYLCASSLAQVAEAFFGQGTRLTVV.

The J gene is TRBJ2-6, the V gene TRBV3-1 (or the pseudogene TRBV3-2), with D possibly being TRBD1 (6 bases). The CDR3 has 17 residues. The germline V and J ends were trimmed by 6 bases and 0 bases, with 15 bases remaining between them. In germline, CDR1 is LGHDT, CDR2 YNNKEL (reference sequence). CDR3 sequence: CASRRDRTNSGANVLTF. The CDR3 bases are TGTGCCAGCAGGCGCGACAGGACCAACTCTGGGGCCAACGTCCTGACTTTC.

Here the CDR3 DNA reads TGTGCCAGCAGCGTAGGAGACAGGTCCTACGAGCAGTACTTC. It codes for CASSVGDRSYEQYF. The chain has TRBV9 and TRBJ2-7, with a weak D call TRBD1 (6 bases). This CDR3 comprises 14 residues. Germline CDR1 SGDLS, CDR2 YYNGEE. V lost 0 bases to trimming and J lost 1 base, with 8 bases between them. Supplemented by reference TRBV9 and TRBJ2-7, the full variable domain reads DSGVTQTPKHLITATGQRVTLRCSPRSGDLSVYWYQQSLDQGLQFLIQYYNGEERAKGNILERFSAQQFPDLHSELNLSSLELGDSALYFCASSVGDRSYEQYFGPGTRLTVT.

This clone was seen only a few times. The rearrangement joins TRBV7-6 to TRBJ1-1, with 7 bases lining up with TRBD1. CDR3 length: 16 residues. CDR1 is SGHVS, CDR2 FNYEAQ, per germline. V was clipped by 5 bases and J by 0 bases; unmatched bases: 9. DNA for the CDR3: TGTGCCAGCAGCCCCGGACAGGCAAACTTGAACACTGAAGCTTTCTTT. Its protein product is CASSPGQANLNTEAFF.

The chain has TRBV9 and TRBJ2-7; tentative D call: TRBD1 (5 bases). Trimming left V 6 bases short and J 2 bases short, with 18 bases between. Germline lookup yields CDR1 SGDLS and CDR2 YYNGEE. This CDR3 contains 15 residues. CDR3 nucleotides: TGTGCCAGCACGTCAAGGGGCCTTCGGGCCTACGAGCAGTACTTC. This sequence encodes CASTSRGLRAYEQYF.

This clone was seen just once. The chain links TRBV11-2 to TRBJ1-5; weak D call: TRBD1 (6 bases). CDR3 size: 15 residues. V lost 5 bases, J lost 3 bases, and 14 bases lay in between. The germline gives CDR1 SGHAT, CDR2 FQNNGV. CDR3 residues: CASSPQGLPNQPQHF. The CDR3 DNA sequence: TGTGCCAGCAGCCCTCAGGGGCTCCCCAATCAGCCCCAGCATTTT.

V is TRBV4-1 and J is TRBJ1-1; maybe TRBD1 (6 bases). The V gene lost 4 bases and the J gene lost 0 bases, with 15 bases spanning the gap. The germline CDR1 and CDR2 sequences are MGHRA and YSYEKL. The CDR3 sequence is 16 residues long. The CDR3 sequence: CASSPYQGQVNTEAFF. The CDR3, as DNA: TGCGCCAGCAGCCCATATCAGGGGCAAGTGAACACTGAAGCTTTCTTT.

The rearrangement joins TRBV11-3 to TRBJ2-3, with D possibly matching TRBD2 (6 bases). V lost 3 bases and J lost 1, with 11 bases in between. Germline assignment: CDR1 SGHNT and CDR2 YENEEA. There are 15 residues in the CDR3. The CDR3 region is CASSFRGGGTDTQYF. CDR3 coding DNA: TGTGCCAGCAGCTTTAGAGGAGGGGGCACAGATACGCAGTATTTT.

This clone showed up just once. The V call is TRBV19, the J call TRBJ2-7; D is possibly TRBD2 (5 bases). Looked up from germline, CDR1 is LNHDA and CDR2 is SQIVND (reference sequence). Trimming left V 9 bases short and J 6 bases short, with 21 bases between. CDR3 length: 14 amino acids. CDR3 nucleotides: TGTGCCAGGCGGGCCCAACGGGTAGGGCGCGAGCAGTACTTC. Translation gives CARRAQRVGREQYF.

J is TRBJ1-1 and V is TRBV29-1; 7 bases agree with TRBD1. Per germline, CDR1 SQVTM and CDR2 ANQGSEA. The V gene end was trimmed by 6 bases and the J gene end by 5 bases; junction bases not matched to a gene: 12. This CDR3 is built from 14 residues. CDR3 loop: CSVDPSGGRTEAFF. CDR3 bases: TGCAGCGTGGACCCTTCAGGGGGAAGAACTGAAGCTTTCTTT.

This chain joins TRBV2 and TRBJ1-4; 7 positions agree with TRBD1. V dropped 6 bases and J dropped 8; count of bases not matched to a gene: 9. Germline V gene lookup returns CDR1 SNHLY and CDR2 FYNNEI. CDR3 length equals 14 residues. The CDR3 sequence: CASRADRESEKLFF. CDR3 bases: TGTGCCAGCAGGGCAGACAGGGAAAGCGAAAAACTGTTTTTT.

The CDR3 region has the DNA TGTGCCAGCAGCTACTGGGGGGGGAAGGAGCAGCCCCAGCATTTT. Residues: CASSYWGGKEQPQHF. The gene calls are TRBV7-2 and TRBJ1-5; D perhaps matches TRBD1 (5 bases). Germline V gene sequence: CDR1 SGHTA, CDR2 FQGNSA. The CDR3 sequence is 15 residues long. With 4 bases removed from V and 7 bases from J, the gap between germline ends came to 17 bases. The whole variable domain, filled in from reference TRBV7-2 and TRBJ1-5, reads GAGVSQSPSNKVTEKGKDVELRCDPISGHTALYWYRQSLGQGLEFLIYFQGNSAPDKSGLPSDRFSAERTGGSVSTLTIQRTQQEDSAVYLCASSYWGGKEQPQHFGDGTRLSIL.

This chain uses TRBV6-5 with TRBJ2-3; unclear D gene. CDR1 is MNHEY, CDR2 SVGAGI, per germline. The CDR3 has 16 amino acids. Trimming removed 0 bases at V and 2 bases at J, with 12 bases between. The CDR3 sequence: CASSYSQVTVTDTQYF. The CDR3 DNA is TGTGCCAGCAGTTACTCCCAGGTTACAGTCACAGATACGCAGTATTTT.

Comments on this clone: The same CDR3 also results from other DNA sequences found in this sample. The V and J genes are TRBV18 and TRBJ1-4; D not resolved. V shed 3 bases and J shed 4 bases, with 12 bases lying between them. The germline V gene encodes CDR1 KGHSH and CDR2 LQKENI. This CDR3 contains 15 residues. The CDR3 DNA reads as TGTGCCAGCTCACCTACGGGAGGCTTTAATGAAAAACTGTTTTTT. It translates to CASSPTGGFNEKLFF.